These T cell receptor beta chains were read from a single sample in a study of T cells after posttransplantation cyclophosphamide. Here immunoSEQ multiplex PCR was the method, and the copy in TCRdb shows in-frame clones only, minus some. The sample lists over 15,000 clones, roughly 85% seen once, with approximately 9% in the top ten. Sequencing was carried out using memory CD4+ T cells sorted from blood. Every receptor here comes from a man younger than 40 in good health and a related stem cell transplant donor. CDR3s include the opening cysteine and the closing phenylalanine or tryptophan. Fields, in order: J gene, clone size, D gene, V gene, CDR3 DNA, CDR3 protein. A D gene is named only where the DNA matches it firmly. Size is omitted from some rows. Given values are once, few, many or a class for expanded clones.

TRBJ2-7	.	TRBD2	TRBV19	TGTGCCAGCCAGAGCGGGGGCTACGAGCAGTACTTC	CASQSGGYEQYF
TRBJ1-1	.	TRBD1	TRBV4-2	TGTGCCAGCAGTCTTGGGACAGGGTCCGCTGAAGCTTTCTTT	CASSLGTGSAEAFF
TRBJ1-1	.	.	TRBV10-2	TGCGCCAGCAGGGGGGGGATGAACACTGAAGCTTTCTTT	CASRGGMNTEAFF
TRBJ2-2	.	TRBD1	TRBV7-8	TGTGCCAGCAGCACCACTTGGACAGGGGAAAACACCGGGGAGCTGTTTTTT	CASSTTWTGENTGELFF
TRBJ1-6	.	TRBD1	TRBV5-4	TGTGCCAGCAGCTTGGTAGGGGGCGCTTACAATTCACCCCTCCACTTT	CASSLVGGAYNSPLHF
TRBJ2-4	.	.	TRBV19	TGTGCCAGTAGTTACAGGGCGGTCAAAAACATTCAGTACTTC	CASSYRAVKNIQYF
TRBJ2-5	.	TRBD1	TRBV5-1	TGCGCCAGCAGCTCCGGACAGGGAGGAGAGACCCAGTACTTC	CASSSGQGGETQYF
TRBJ2-2	.	TRBD2	TRBV5-1	TGCGCCAGCAGGCGTAATAGCGGGGGAAACACCGGGGAGCTGTTTTTT	CASRRNSGGNTGELFF
TRBJ1-1	.	.	TRBV5-1	TGCGCCAGCAGCTTGGGTCAGGGTAGAACTGAAGCTTTCTTT	CASSLGQGRTEAFF
TRBJ1-5	few	TRBD1	TRBV2	TGTGCCAGCAGTCAGGACAGGGTTCAGCCCCAGCATTTT	CASSQDRVQPQHF
TRBJ2-6	.	TRBD1	TRBV19	TGTGCCAGTAGACCGTGGGGACAGGGATTACCTGGGGCCAACGTCCTGACTTTC	CASRPWGQGLPGANVLTF
TRBJ1-6	.	TRBD1	TRBV6-5	TGTGCCAGCAGCCACCCCCGGGACAGCAATTCACCCCTCCACTTT	CASSHPRDSNSPLHF
TRBJ2-2	.	.	TRBV5-6	TGTGCCAGCAACTTGCAGGGGTGGCCCGGGGAGCTGTTTTTT	CASNLQGWPGELFF
TRBJ2-3	.	TRBD2	TRBV9	TGTGCCAGCAGCCCCTTTCGGGGGGGAGATATAACAGATACGCAGTATTTT	CASSPFRGGDITDTQYF
TRBJ1-1	few	.	TRBV6-5	TGTGCCAGCAGTTACTCGAGAGACTCCTTGAACACTGAAGCTTTCTTT	CASSYSRDSLNTEAFF
TRBJ1-2	.	TRBD1	TRBV28	TGTGCCAGCAATTTTGGACAGGACTATGGCTACACCTTC	CASNFGQDYGYTF
TRBJ1-6	.	TRBD1	TRBV6-5	TGTGCCAGCAGTCCACAGGGGGATGGGAAATCACCCCTCCACTTT	CASSPQGDGKSPLHF
TRBJ1-1	.	.	TRBV7-2	TGTGCCAGCAGCTTAAGAGGAGCTTATGAAGCTTTCTTT	CASSLRGAYEAFF
TRBJ2-3	few	TRBD2	TRBV11-3	TGTGCCAGCAGCTCCAGACTAGCTGCCTCAGATACGCAGTATTTT	CASSSRLAASDTQYF
TRBJ1-3	few	.	TRBV7-2	TGTGCCAGCAGCTTACTTGGAAACACCATATATTTT	CASSLLGNTIYF